Presented here are 30 T cell receptor beta chains from one specimen sequenced in a study of CD8 T cells in ankylosing spondylitis. MiXCR was run by TCRdb on the 5' RACE reads, yielding one entry per CDR3 protein. The sample includes several thousand distinct CDR3 sequences, more than 8% seen only once; the top ten take 23%. The sequencing input was blood, either unsorted or a sorted T cell fraction (not recorded which). Receptors originate from a male donor with ankylosing spondylitis or in good health (not recorded which).

The chain links TRBV9 to TRBJ2-1; weak D call: TRBD1 (7 bases). The CDR3 covers 15 residues. The V end was cut by 4 bases, the J end by 3 bases, with 14 bases between. The germline V gene has CDR1 SGDLS and CDR2 YYNGEE. CDR3 coding DNA: TGTGCCAGCAGCACCTCAGGGGGGATCTACAATGAGCAGTTCTTC. Its translation is CASSTSGGIYNEQFF.

The chain joins TRBV9 to TRBJ1-2; D call uncertain. The germline CDR1 and CDR2 sequences are SGDLS and YYNGEE. V was cut by 2 bases and J by 0 bases, with 11 bases left in between. The CDR3 is 15 residues long. The CDR3 sequence is CASSVDLTSNYGYTF. In DNA, the CDR3 is TGTGCCAGCAGCGTCGATCTAACTTCTAACTATGGCTACACCTTC.

There are many counts of this clonotype. The chain joins TRBV9 to TRBJ2-1; TRBD2 agrees at 7 bases. Germline V gene lookup returns CDR1 SGDLS and CDR2 YYNGEE. The CDR3 spans 16 residues. Trimming took 0 bases from V and 6 from J; bases not matched to a gene: 9. The CDR3 DNA reads as TGTGCCAGCAGCGTAGCTTTACTAGCGATCCCCAATGAGCAGTTCTTC. Translated, it gives CASSVALLAIPNEQFF.

The chain combines TRBV9 with TRBJ2-2; TRBD1 is a possible D gene (5 bases). Germline CDR1 is SGDLS and CDR2 is YYNGEE. The CDR3 sequence is 13 residues long. Trimming cost V 5 bases and J 5 bases, with 10 bases left between them. CDR3 in amino acids: CASSGRGTGELFF. Written as DNA, the CDR3 is TGTGCCAGCAGTGGTAGGGGAACCGGGGAGCTGTTTTTT.

By sample fraction, this clonotype is medium-sized. The chain employs TRBV9 and TRBJ2-1; TRBD1 agrees at 11 bases. V lost 4 bases, J lost 3 bases, and 3 bases stayed unmatched. The CDR3 length is 15 residues. Per the germline V gene, CDR1 is SGDLS and CDR2 is YYNGEE. Here the CDR3 DNA reads TGTGCCAGCAGCCCGGGGACAGGGGGCTACAATGAGCAGTTCTTC. Its translation is CASSPGTGGYNEQFF.

By sample fraction, this clonotype is medium-sized (0.01 to 0.1%). The rearrangement links TRBV9 to TRBJ1-1; D gene ambiguous. Germline values: CDR1 SGDLS, CDR2 YYNGEE. Trimming removed 3 bases at V and 1 base at J, with 7 bases between. This CDR3 is built from 13 residues. The CDR3: CASSGRRNTEAFF. The CDR3 DNA is TGTGCCAGCAGCGGTCGGAGGAACACTGAAGCTTTCTTT.

This clonotype has at least ten counts. V and J are TRBV9 and TRBJ2-3, with unresolved D. The CDR3 length is 15 residues. Per germline, CDR1 SGDLS and CDR2 YYNGEE. V gave up 0 bases and J gave up 0 bases, with 8 bases separating them. The CDR3 nucleotides read TGTGCCAGCAGCGTAGCCGCTTCGAGCACAGATACGCAGTATTTT. Amino acids: CASSVAASSTDTQYF.

Judged by abundance, this clonotype is medium-sized. The genes are TRBV9 and TRBJ1-2; D perhaps matches TRBD1 (5 bases). The CDR3 extends over 16 amino acids. V was shortened by 3 bases and J by 2 bases, with 17 bases between the two germline ends. Germline CDR1 and CDR2: SGDLS and YYNGEE. The CDR3 nucleotides read TGTGCCAGCAGCGACCTGACAGCAGGGCTCAACTATGGCTACACCTTC. As protein: CASSDLTAGLNYGYTF.

This clonotype was counted only a few times. The chain carries TRBV9 and TRBJ2-3; D assignment may be TRBD1 or TRBD2 (6 bases each). CDR1 is SGDLS, CDR2 YYNGEE, per germline. V lost 3 bases and J 2 bases, leaving 16 bases between the germline ends. This CDR3 contains 16 residues. The DNA for the CDR3 is TGTGCCAGCAGCGGCCCCGGGGGCGGATACACAGATACGCAGTATTTT. Encoded protein: CASSGPGGGYTDTQYF.

This clonotype has a handful of counts. The chain has TRBV9 and TRBJ2-1, with D possibly TRBD1 on 6 matching bases. Per the germline V gene, CDR1 is SGDLS and CDR2 is YYNGEE. The CDR3 spans 14 residues. The V gene lost 0 bases and the J gene lost 9 bases, with 13 bases spanning the gap. In DNA, the CDR3 is TGTGCCAGCAGCGTAGGTGGACAGAAAGGTGAGCAGTTCTTC. Translated, it gives CASSVGGQKGEQFF.

By share, this clonotype counts as medium-sized. This chain uses TRBV9 with TRBJ2-1; 9 bases align to TRBD2. CDR1 is SGDLS and CDR2 is YYNGEE in the germline V gene. With 4 bases clipped from V and 5 bases from J, the junction kept 7 bases outside the gene matches. This CDR3 has 15 amino acids. CDR3 sequence: CASSPSGRTNNEQFF. CDR3 nucleotides: TGTGCCAGCAGCCCGAGCGGGAGGACGAACAATGAGCAGTTCTTC. The full variable domain, rest sourced from reference TRBV9 and TRBJ2-1, is DSGVTQTPKHLITATGQRVTLRCSPRSGDLSVYWYQQSLDQGLQFLIQYYNGEERAKGNILERFSAQQFPDLHSELNLSSLELGDSALYFCASSPSGRTNNEQFFGPGTRLTVL.

The sample holds a few counts of this clonotype. V and J are TRBV9 and TRBJ2-1; D might be TRBD1 (5 bases). Trimming took off 7 bases at V and 8 bases at J, with 25 bases between the two ends. This CDR3 contains 16 residues. Germline lookup yields CDR1 SGDLS and CDR2 YYNGEE. The DNA for the CDR3 is TGTGCCAGCGGGTCCAACCCACACCCAGGGATCGATGAGCAGTTCTTC. It codes for CASGSNPHPGIDEQFF.

Many counts were recorded for this clonotype. This chain joins TRBV9 and TRBJ2-1, with 9 positions matching TRBD2. The V gene's germline CDR1 is SGDLS and CDR2 YYNGEE. The CDR3 length is 15 residues. The V and J ends lost 4 bases and 6 bases, in that order; junction bases with no gene match: 8. For the CDR3, the DNA is TGTGCCAGCAGCCCCGGGCGGGGGGGCCCCAATGAGCAGTTCTTC. It is translated as CASSPGRGGPNEQFF.

This clonotype was counted a few times. The chain combines TRBV9 with TRBJ2-3; 9 nucleotides match TRBD2. Germline lookup yields CDR1 SGDLS and CDR2 YYNGEE. V was pared by 7 bases and J by 5 bases, with 8 bases of the junction left unmatched. The CDR3 totals 14 residues. The CDR3 is CASAIAGGGDTQYF. The CDR3 region has the DNA TGTGCCAGCGCAATCGCGGGAGGGGGAGATACGCAGTATTTT.

The J gene is TRBJ2-3, the V gene TRBV9; tentatively, D is TRBD2 (6 bases). Germline V CDR1 and CDR2: SGDLS, YYNGEE. The CDR3 runs to 15 residues. Trimming took off 0 bases at V and 1 base at J, with 9 bases between the two ends. The CDR3 reads CASSVVGGGTDTQYF. The CDR3 nucleotides read TGTGCCAGCAGCGTAGTTGGAGGGGGCACAGATACGCAGTATTTT.

This clonotype was counted many times. V and J are TRBV9 and TRBJ2-5; possible D gene TRBD1, 6 bases. V was shortened by 3 bases and J by 3 bases, with 12 bases between the two germline ends. CDR3 length: 14 amino acids. Per germline, CDR1 SGDLS and CDR2 YYNGEE. CDR3 amino acids: CASSARDIEETQYF. DNA for the CDR3: TGTGCCAGCAGCGCCCGGGACATAGAAGAGACCCAGTACTTC.

This clonotype is labeled medium-sized. The chain is built from TRBV9 and TRBJ1-1; the D is unclear. Germline assignment: CDR1 SGDLS and CDR2 YYNGEE. The CDR3 length is 16 residues. V dropped 3 bases and J dropped 0 bases, with 15 bases sitting between them. In nucleotides, the CDR3 is TGTGCCAGCAGCGAGAGCCCTTCCGATATGAACACTGAAGCTTTCTTT. It codes for CASSESPSDMNTEAFF. The full variable domain, completed using reference TRBV9 and TRBJ1-1, is DSGVTQTPKHLITATGQRVTLRCSPRSGDLSVYWYQQSLDQGLQFLIQYYNGEERAKGNILERFSAQQFPDLHSELNLSSLELGDSALYFCASSESPSDMNTEAFFGQGTRLTVV.

This clonotype is judged medium-sized. DNA of the CDR3: TGTGCCAGCAGCGTAGACGGGGGAAGCCCCTCCGGGGAGCTGTTTTTT. This encodes CASSVDGGSPSGELFF. The V and J genes are TRBV9 and TRBJ2-2, with D tentatively TRBD2 (6 bases). CDR1 and CDR2 from the germline V gene are SGDLS and YYNGEE. This CDR3 is built from 16 residues. The V end was cut by 0 bases, the J end by 6 bases, with 15 bases between.

Comments on this clonotype: This clone may be a read error of a much larger clone one base away. The CDR3 end shows no conserved phenylalanine or tryptophan, and so a read error is likely. The chain has TRBV9 and TRBJ2-3, with TRBD1 as a possible D gene (5 bases). The CDR3 spans 15 residues. Trimming shortened V by 0 bases and J by 4 bases, and 12 bases separated the two germline ends. Germline loops: CDR1 SGDLS, CDR2 YYNGEE. This chain's CDR3 is CASSVETAAADTQYI. Here the CDR3 DNA reads TGTGCCAGCAGCGTAGAGACAGCTGCCGCAGATACGCAGTATATT.

In this sample, this clonotype is medium-sized. The chain's CDR3 is CASSVLPYPSPNTEAFF. The CDR3 DNA reads TGTGCCAGCAGCGTACTACCCTACCCCAGCCCGAACACTGAAGCTTTCTTT. The chain recombines TRBV9 with TRBJ1-1; D gene unclear. With 1 base removed from V and 1 base from J, the gap between germline ends came to 17 bases. The CDR3 has 17 residues. Germline V gene sequence: CDR1 SGDLS, CDR2 YYNGEE.

Sample share makes this clonotype medium-sized. The gene calls are TRBV9 and TRBJ2-1; TRBD1 agrees at 7 bases. V lost 7 bases to trimming and J lost 7 bases; unmatched junction nucleotides: 8. This CDR3 spans 13 amino acids. Germline loops: CDR1 SGDLS, CDR2 YYNGEE. The CDR3 DNA sequence: TGTGCCAGCGCCTCGGGACAGATAAATGAGCAGTTCTTC. Protein sequence: CASASGQINEQFF.

Judged by abundance, this clonotype is medium-sized. For the CDR3, the DNA is TGTGCCAGCAGCCCCATCCCGAGACAGGGGGCTACCGGGGAGCTGTTTTTT. Translation: CASSPIPRQGATGELFF. This chain links TRBV9 with TRBJ2-2; TRBD1 agrees at 10 bases. Trimming took 4 bases from V and 5 from J; bases not matched to a gene: 11. The germline V gene encodes CDR1 SGDLS and CDR2 YYNGEE. The CDR3 has 17 amino acids.

This chain connects TRBV9 to TRBJ1-1; D unclear. Deletions cut 4 bases from V and 1 base from J, with 8 bases between. Germline assignment: CDR1 SGDLS and CDR2 YYNGEE. The CDR3 has 13 amino acids. CDR3 in DNA: TGTGCCAGCAGCCCTCTAACGAACACTGAAGCTTTCTTT. It translates to CASSPLTNTEAFF.

This clonotype is medium-sized in the sample. This sequence joins TRBV9 and TRBJ2-1; TRBD2 matches 9 bases. This CDR3 is 15 amino acids long. Germline trimming cut 2 bases from V and 5 bases from J; bases unmatched to any gene: 5. CDR1 SGDLS and CDR2 YYNGEE come from the germline V gene. The CDR3: CASSVSGSVNNEQFF. DNA for the CDR3: TGTGCCAGCAGCGTTAGCGGGAGTGTCAACAATGAGCAGTTCTTC.

J is TRBJ2-1 and V is TRBV10-3, with no clear D. V was pared by 2 bases and J by 5 bases, with 7 bases between. The length of the CDR3 is 13 residues. Germline loops: CDR1 ENHRY, CDR2 SYGVKD. CDR3 sequence: CAISERSDNEQFF. The CDR3 DNA sequence: TGTGCCATCAGTGAGAGGTCTGACAATGAGCAGTTCTTC.

This clonotype qualifies as medium-sized. CDR3 bases: TGTGCCAGCAGCGTAGTCGGGGGAGGAGAGACCCAGTACTTC. This sequence encodes CASSVVGGGETQYF. V is TRBV9 and J is TRBJ2-5; tentatively, D is TRBD2 (6 bases). In germline, CDR1 is SGDLS, CDR2 YYNGEE. The V end lost 0 bases, the J end lost 4 bases, and 10 bases lay between the germline ends. The CDR3 consists of 14 residues.

By sample share, this clonotype is medium-sized. For the CDR3, the DNA is TGTGCCAGCAGCGGACAGATGAACACTGAAGCTTTCTTT. It is translated as CASSGQMNTEAFF. This rearrangement joins TRBV9 to TRBJ1-1, with D tentatively TRBD1 (5 bases). This CDR3 has 13 residues. V lost 3 bases and J 0 bases, leaving 6 bases between the germline ends. In germline, CDR1 is SGDLS, CDR2 YYNGEE.

By share, this clonotype counts as medium-sized. The chain has TRBV9 and TRBJ1-3; 7 bases map to TRBD1. V was pared by 3 bases and J by 1 base, with 1 base of the junction left unmatched. The CDR3 consists of 14 residues. The V gene's germline CDR1 is SGDLS and CDR2 YYNGEE. The CDR3 DNA reads as TGTGCCAGCAGCGAACAGGGGTCTGGAAACACCATATATTTT. Amino acid sequence: CASSEQGSGNTIYF. The whole variable domain, remainder taken from reference TRBV9 and TRBJ1-3, is DSGVTQTPKHLITATGQRVTLRCSPRSGDLSVYWYQQSLDQGLQFLIQYYNGEERAKGNILERFSAQQFPDLHSELNLSSLELGDSALYFCASSEQGSGNTIYFGEGSWLTVV.

Ten or more counts support this clonotype. The CDR3 region has the DNA TGTGCCAGCAGCGTTAACCCCGGGGCGGGAGGGTCCTACAATGAGCAGTTCTTC. Its protein product is CASSVNPGAGGSYNEQFF. The chain employs TRBV9 and TRBJ2-1; 9 bases fit TRBD2. Germline V gene lookup returns CDR1 SGDLS and CDR2 YYNGEE. J was trimmed by 1 base and V by 2 bases; bases with no gene match: 10. The CDR3 has 18 amino acids.

This chain uses TRBV9 with TRBJ2-3, with TRBD2 identical over 11 bases. V was pared by 3 bases and J by 5 bases, with 2 bases of the junction left unmatched. Germline V gives CDR1 SGDLS, CDR2 YYNGEE. This CDR3 has 14 amino acids. CDR3 sequence reads: CASSAGLAGDTQYF. The CDR3 bases are TGTGCCAGCAGCGCAGGACTAGCGGGAGATACGCAGTATTTT.